The T cell receptor beta chain described here comes from a study of T cells in Graves' hyperthyroidism and ophthalmopathy. Study conclusions and caveats: Model predictions of ophthalmopathy came a median about 6.3 months before onset.

Amplified regions were TCR beta CDR3 sequences from RNA transcripts. HTBI primers drove first-round RT-PCR of the TCR CDR3. TCRdb used MiXCR to reprocess the multiplex PCR reads, holding one entry per CDR3 protein. The sample contains roughly 740,000 distinct CDR3 sequences, about 16% of which appear only once. Of note for this clonotype: Its antigen is still unknown.

The CDR3 is made up of 15 amino acids. Trimming took 5 bases from V and 3 from J, leaving 15 bases between them. Germline V gene data show CDR1 as MNHEY and CDR2 as SVGEGT. The chain carries TRBV6-2 or TRBV6-3 and TRBJ2-3; D remains unclear. Material: blood. The receptor was isolated from a young man with Graves' hyperthyroidism. As DNA, the CDR3 is TGTGCCAGCAGTGTCATCGGTAGAGGTACAGATACGCAGTATTTT. Translated, it gives CASSVIGRGTDTQYF.